The entry below gives a single T cell receptor (beta chain) sequence along with its context. The antigen remains undetermined. It was with 60 Vbeta and 13 Jbeta primers that the PCR ran. Sequenced by immunoSEQ multiplex PCR; TCRdb stores in-frame clones only, minus some. This table holds about 120,000 clones, 60% to 70% found once. These donors, healthy bone marrow donors, were studied. From germline, CDR1 is LNHDA and CDR2 SQIVND (reference sequence). This CDR3 spans 15 amino acids. The junction had 8 bases not matched to a gene; V was cut back by 5 bases and J by 2 bases. The data originate from a study of cytomegalovirus exposure and HLA in healthy donors. The study, taken as a whole, reports: In all likelihood, a cluster of highly shared sequence variants was a sequencing artifact. The later analysis indicated that the majority of CMV-associated TCR beta chains appeared HLA-restricted.

The sequence was obtained from a woman between 40 and 50 years old in good health and CMV-seropositive. The chain combines TRBV19 with TRBJ2-7; 8 positions agree with TRBD1. Sequenced sample: PBMCs. CDR3 nucleotide sequence: TGTGCCAGTAGTCTCGGACAGGGCGTCACCTACGAGCAGTACTTC. It is translated as CASSLGQGVTYEQYF. Supplemented by reference TRBV19 and TRBJ2-7, the full variable domain reads DGGITQSPKYLFRKEGQNVTLSCEQNLNHDAMYWYRQDPGQGLRLIYYSQIVNDFQKGDIAEGYSVSREKKESFPLTVTSAQKNPTAFYLCASSLGQGVTYEQYFGPGTRLTVT.